The clone carrying this T cell receptor (beta chain) was recorded only once. The antigen remains undetermined. The primer mix had 60 Vbeta and 13 Jbeta primers. Using immunoSEQ multiplex PCR, the repertoire was profiled, and TCRdb retains in-frame clones only, with some absent. The data hold about 82,000 clones, with 63% observed a single time. CDR3 size: 13 residues. The germline V gene encodes CDR1 SQVTM and CDR2 ANQGSEA. This sample was taken from a study of cytomegalovirus exposure and HLA in healthy donors. At the level of the study: Previous work identified 95 million to 140 million unique TCR beta sequences from about 179 million T cells. Study results and limitations: Presence/absence analyses took donor sequencing depth as roughly uniform. More clonal expansion characterized HLA-associated TCR beta chains than equally common others in a later analysis. An ancestry cluster, one associated with Asian ancestry, reportedly showed fewer N-insertions than the roughly 670-donor mean in a later analysis.

The sample consisted of PBMCs. The clonotype was recovered from a woman aged 40 to 50 in good health and CMV-seropositive. The chain carries TRBV29-1 and TRBJ2-5, with 8 bases lining up with TRBD1. Judging by the DNA end, TRBJ2-7 fits better; the J call may be wrong. Written as DNA, the CDR3 is TGCAGCGTTTCGGACAGGGCGTCCTACGAGCAGTACTTC. As protein: CSVSDRASYEQYF.